This T cell receptor (beta chain) was captured by sequencing in a study of radiation and T cells in renal cell carcinoma. About the study: Nephrectomy followed 15 Gy stereotactic body radiation by 4 weeks.

The time point was: baseline pretreatment blood. This sample's treatment: 15 Gy SBRT to primary tumor, nephrectomy 4 weeks later. This table comes from immunoSEQ multiplex PCR, and its TCRdb copy is limited to in-frame clones, with some not included. The sample lists about 130,000 clones, 88% seen once, with approximately 12% in the top ten. The sample holds one count of this clone. Looked up from germline, CDR1 is SNHLY and CDR2 is FYNNEI. The CDR3 runs to 14 residues. V lost 2 bases and J lost 4, with 11 bases in between. The sequences come from blood, collected from a patient whose treatment included radiotherapy and nephrectomy. The chain joins TRBV2 to TRBJ2-5; weak D call: TRBD1 (6 bases). This clonotype originated in a woman in her forties or fifties with renal cell carcinoma. In DNA, the CDR3 is TGTGCCAGCAGTGAACAGGGGTATGGAGAGACCCAGTACTTC. Translation gives CASSEQGYGETQYF.